The source of this T cell receptor beta chain is a study of blood T cell repertoires in COVID-19. CDR3 length: 18 amino acids. This table comes from immunoSEQ multiplex PCR, and its TCRdb copy is limited to in-frame clones, with some not included. This table has about 170,000 clones, around 85% appearing once. What was sequenced was peripheral blood. The TCR originated in a human donor with acute or convalescent COVID-19. The donor label of this sample is uncertain. The chain has TRBV21-1 and TRBJ1-1; the D call TRBD1 from the table was never checked on the DNA. TRBV21-1 is flagged as a pseudogene. CDR3 loop: CASSTRGPGQNLNTEAFF. The CDR3 DNA is TGTGCCAGCAGTACTCGAGGGCCGGGACAGAATTTGAACACTGAAGCTTTCTTT.